The entry below gives a single T cell receptor (beta chain) sequence along with its context. These data are taken from a study of blood T cell repertoires in COVID-19. Study at large: Nucleic acid was either cDNA or gDNA, and it came from T cells, B-cell-depleted T cells, or PBMCs.

Each participant's cohort was designated according to participant-reported clinical history. Per the germline V gene, CDR1 is MNHEY and CDR2 is SMNVEV (reference sequence). This CDR3 is built from 15 residues. Trimming cost V 5 bases and J 3 bases; bases outside gene matches: 9. Methods used by the authors: Amplification from reference gene primers served as the basis for estimated nucleated cell counts. This table comes from immunoSEQ multiplex PCR, and its TCRdb copy is limited to in-frame clones, with some not included. V, J and clone size reflect that table, while D and trimming were determined from the DNA. Counted here are 250,000 to 300,000 clones, around 84% occurring once; the ten biggest clones make up about 4%.

V is TRBV27 and J is TRBJ1-2; TRBD1 matches at 7 bases. The sequencing input was PBMCs or T cells enriched from blood (not recorded which). The receptor's source is a man under 40 with acute COVID-19. CDR3: CASSPTGQVHYGYTF. The CDR3 region has the DNA TGTGCCAGCAGTCCGACAGGACAGGTCCACTATGGCTACACCTTC.